Following are 27 T cell receptor beta chains from one sample sequenced in a study of long-term antiretroviral therapy in people with HIV. The authors ran the immunoSEQ assay, v3.0, at survey level. Assay used: immunoSEQ multiplex PCR; TCRdb lists only in-frame clones, some missing. This table holds 25,000 to 35,000 clones, almost 97% found once. The source was unsorted PBMCs, collected 6.9 years after starting antiretroviral therapy. These receptors were taken from a young man with HIV.

This sequence joins TRBV10-3 and TRBJ1-3; weak D call: TRBD1 (5 bases). V lost 8 bases to trimming and J lost 10 bases, with 15 bases between them. CDR1 and CDR2 (germline): ENHRY, SYGVKD. There are 12 residues in the CDR3. CDR3: CAIATGQGTIYF. CDR3 coding DNA: TGTGCCATCGCCACAGGCCAAGGGACCATATATTTT.

The chain recombines TRBV7-2 with TRBJ2-3, with 9 bases identical to TRBD2. Germline assignment: CDR1 SGHTA and CDR2 FQGNSA. CDR3 length: 18 residues. Trimming cost V 4 bases and J 5 bases; bases outside gene matches: 16. For the CDR3, the DNA is TGTGCCAGCAGCTCCCCCGCCGGGACTAGCCCTACGAGAGATACGCAGTATTTT. Its translation is CASSSPAGTSPTRDTQYF.

The V call is TRBV25-1, the J call TRBJ2-2, with D unresolved. The V end lost 4 bases, the J end lost 3 bases, and 18 bases lay between the germline ends. There are 17 residues in the CDR3. Germline V lookup: CDR1 MGHDK, CDR2 SYGVNS. The CDR3 DNA sequence: TGTGCCAGCAGTGGGCCCTTTAGATTGCCCGACACCGGGGAGCTGTTTTTT. Translated: CASSGPFRLPDTGELFF.

The chain joins TRBV7-6 to TRBJ1-1; D gene unclear. Trimming cost V 6 bases and J 0 bases, with 8 bases left between them. CDR1 and CDR2 from the germline V gene are SGHVS and FNYEAQ. The CDR3 contains 13 residues. Here the CDR3 DNA reads TGTGCCAGCAGTAGAAATCTGAACACTGAAGCTTTCTTT. Its translation: CASSRNLNTEAFF.

This sequence joins TRBV6-6 and TRBJ2-5, with no clear D. Germline V CDR1 and CDR2: MNHNY, SVGAGI (reference sequence). V was pared by 2 bases and J by 5 bases, with 12 bases between. The CDR3 runs 14 residues. In nucleotides, the CDR3 is TGTGCCAGCAGTTACGGGCCCTATGAGGAGACCCAGTACTTC. Translating gives CASSYGPYEETQYF.

The V call is TRBV4-3, the J call TRBJ2-3; 9 bases are a match to TRBD1. Losses at the gene ends were 0 bases for V and 1 base for J; bases not matched to a gene: 8. CDR1 and CDR2 (germline): LGHNA, YSLEER. The CDR3 is 18 amino acids. The DNA for the CDR3 is TGCGCCAGCAGCCAAGAAAACAGGGGGCGCGATGGCACAGATACGCAGTATTTT. It specifies CASSQENRGRDGTDTQYF.

V gene TRBV7-2 combines with J gene TRBJ1-1, with D unresolved. The CDR3 runs 16 residues. V lost 5 bases and J lost 0, with 16 bases in between. Germline CDR1 is SGHTA and CDR2 is FQGNSA. The CDR3 bases are TGTGCCAGCAGCCCGTACCTGGGCGGTGTGAACACTGAAGCTTTCTTT. Encoded protein: CASSPYLGGVNTEAFF.

The V and J genes are TRBV4-3 and TRBJ2-1, with D perhaps assigned TRBD1 or TRBD2 (5 bases each). CDR1 and CDR2 (germline): LGHNA, YSLEER. This CDR3 region has 16 residues. Trimming took 3 bases from V and 5 from J, leaving 17 bases between them. CDR3 sequence reads: CASSHRVGTVNNEQFF. The CDR3 DNA sequence: TGCGCCAGCAGCCATAGAGTAGGGACGGTGAACAATGAGCAGTTCTTC.

The V call is TRBV9, the J call TRBJ2-2; D gene uncertain. V was cut by 3 bases and J by 1 base, with 7 bases left in between. CDR1 and CDR2 from the germline V gene are SGDLS and YYNGEE. This CDR3 spans 14 amino acids. CDR3 sequence (DNA): TGTGCCAGCAGCGCAACAGTGAACACCGGGGAGCTGTTTTTT. Translation: CASSATVNTGELFF.

The chain is built from TRBV7-8 and TRBJ1-2, with D tentatively TRBD1 (5 bases). The CDR3 extends over 13 amino acids. Germline lookup yields CDR1 SGHVS and CDR2 FQNEAQ. V shed 0 bases and J shed 10 bases, with 12 bases lying between them. DNA for the CDR3: TGTGCCAGCAGCTTAGCGGGTCAGGACACCTACACCTTC. The encoded protein is CASSLAGQDTYTF.

J is TRBJ2-5 and V is TRBV10-3; 7 bases map to TRBD2. V gave up 4 bases and J gave up 3 bases; unmatched junction bases: 8. The CDR3 has 15 amino acids. CDR1 ENHRY and CDR2 SYGVKD come from the germline V gene. The CDR3 loop reads CAISARSRGKETQYF. CDR3 DNA: TGTGCCATCAGTGCCAGATCGCGGGGGAAAGAGACCCAGTACTTC.

V usage is TRBV2 and J usage is TRBJ2-7; no clear D. The CDR3 loop spans 12 amino acids. The germline V gene has CDR1 SNHLY and CDR2 FYNNEI. Trimming cost V 0 bases and J 4 bases, with 4 bases left between them. CDR3 residues: CASSEALYEQYF. The CDR3 coding sequence is TGTGCCAGCAGTGAAGCCCTGTACGAGCAGTACTTC.

J is TRBJ2-7 and V is TRBV9; TRBD2 might be the D (6 bases). CDR3 length: 15 residues. Germline lookup yields CDR1 SGDLS and CDR2 YYNGEE. The ends were cut back, 3 bases at V and 3 bases at J, with 16 bases in the middle. The CDR3: CASSAEGDSNYEQYF. CDR3 bases: TGTGCCAGCAGCGCCGAAGGGGACTCAAACTACGAGCAGTACTTC.

This rearrangement joins TRBV5-1 to TRBJ2-7; TRBD1 matches at 9 bases. The V gene end was trimmed by 2 bases and the J gene end by 3 bases; junction bases not matched to a gene: 6. CDR3 length: 15 residues. CDR1 and CDR2 from the germline V gene are SGHRS and YFSETQ. The CDR3 DNA reads as TGCGCCAGCAGCTTTGGGGACAGGGATAACTACGAGCAGTACTTC. This sequence encodes CASSFGDRDNYEQYF.

The genes are TRBV5-1 and TRBJ2-2; D uncertain. Germline loops: CDR1 SGHRS, CDR2 YFSETQ. The CDR3 loop spans 14 amino acids. V was trimmed by 5 bases and J by 0 bases, leaving 8 bases between them. CDR3 DNA: TGCGCCAGCAGTCAGGTCTCGAACACCGGGGAGCTGTTTTTT. Amino acids: CASSQVSNTGELFF.

The rearrangement uses TRBV5-6 and TRBJ1-2, with a tentative D call TRBD1 (5 bases). The CDR3 length is 13 residues. CDR1 is SGHDT, CDR2 YYEEEE, per germline. Trimming left V 2 bases short and J 2 bases short, with 7 bases between. CDR3 protein: CASSFQGNYGYTF. DNA for the CDR3: TGTGCCAGCAGCTTCCAGGGCAACTATGGCTACACCTTC.

The rearrangement links TRBV6-5 to TRBJ1-2; a possible D gene is TRBD1 (5 bases). The CDR3 sequence is 13 residues long. Germline V CDR1 and CDR2: MNHEY, SVGAGI. Trimming shortened V by 6 bases and J by 3 bases, and 11 bases separated the two germline ends. The CDR3 region has the DNA TGTGCCAGCAGGGCTGAGACAGACTATGGCTACACCTTC. Amino acids: CASRAETDYGYTF.

The gene calls are TRBV11-2 and TRBJ1-1; no clear D gene. CDR1 SGHAT and CDR2 FQNNGV come from the germline V gene. The V end was cut by 4 bases, the J end by 3 bases, with 15 bases between. The CDR3 has 15 residues. CDR3 coding DNA: TGTGCCAGCAGCTCCCTCATGACCGGGGACACTGAAGCTTTCTTT. It codes for CASSSLMTGDTEAFF. Using reference TRBV11-2 and TRBJ1-1 for the parts outside the CDR3, the full variable domain is EAGVAQSPRYKIIEKRQSVAFWCNPISGHATLYWYQQILGQGPKLLIQFQNNGVVDDSQLPKDRFSAERLKGVDSTLKIQPAKLEDSAVYLCASSSLMTGDTEAFFGQGTRLTVV.

The chain has TRBV11-2 and TRBJ2-5; 8 bases are a match to TRBD1. This CDR3 comprises 16 residues. Germline values: CDR1 SGHAT, CDR2 FQNNGV. V shed 5 bases and J 5 bases; nucleotides not matched to a gene: 13. The CDR3 sequence is CASSTLQGDEGETQYF. The DNA for the CDR3 is TGTGCCAGCAGCACCCTACAGGGGGACGAGGGGGAGACCCAGTACTTC.

This chain uses TRBV6-5 with TRBJ2-7; perhaps TRBD2 as D (7 bases). CDR3 length equals 13 residues. Germline-derived CDR1 and CDR2 are MNHEY and SVGAGI. The V end lost 6 bases, the J end lost 3 bases, and 12 bases lay between the germline ends. The CDR3 coding sequence is TGTGCCAGCAGCTGGGGAGGGGGCTACGAGCAGTACTTC. This translates into CASSWGGGYEQYF.

This chain links TRBV4-3 with TRBJ2-7, with D hard to call. The V end lost 1 base, the J end lost 4 bases, and 5 bases lay between the germline ends. The germline gives CDR1 LGHNA, CDR2 YSLEER. The CDR3 has 12 residues. CDR3 sequence (DNA): TGCGCCAGCAGCCAAGCCGGTTACGAGCAGTACTTC. Its translation: CASSQAGYEQYF.

The CDR3 region is CASSYNEETQYF. CDR3 DNA sequence: TGTGCCAGCAGTTACAACGAAGAGACCCAGTACTTC. J is TRBJ2-5 and V is TRBV6-5; D unclear. Trimming left V 2 bases short and J 3 bases short, with 4 bases between. CDR1 MNHEY and CDR2 SVGAGI come from the germline V gene. CDR3 size: 12 residues.

The chain joins TRBV9 to TRBJ1-2; no clear D. The CDR3 spans 14 residues. The V end was cut by 2 bases, the J end by 4 bases, with 12 bases between. Germline V lookup: CDR1 SGDLS, CDR2 YYNGEE. CDR3 amino acids: CASSVHEGPYGYTF. The CDR3 bases are TGTGCCAGCAGCGTCCACGAGGGCCCCTATGGCTACACCTTC.

This chain connects TRBV18 to TRBJ1-4; perhaps TRBD1 as D (6 bases). This CDR3 contains 14 residues. V was trimmed by 3 bases and J by 6 bases, leaving 11 bases between them. Germline V gene data show CDR1 as KGHSH and CDR2 as LQKENI. CDR3 DNA: TGTGCCAGCTCACCGGGAGGGGGTGATGAAAAACTGTTTTTT. Encoded protein: CASSPGGGDEKLFF.

The CDR3 DNA reads as TGTGCCAGCAGCCATCGGCGACAGACCGGGGAGCTGTTTTTT. Encoded protein: CASSHRRQTGELFF. V usage is TRBV27 and J usage is TRBJ2-2; perhaps TRBD1 as D (5 bases). This CDR3 contains 14 residues. The V and J ends lost 6 bases and 5 bases respectively, with 13 bases between them. Germline CDR1 reads MNHEY; CDR2 reads SMNVEV (reference sequence).

The V call is TRBV9, the J call TRBJ1-5, with D maybe TRBD1 (5 bases). Trimming stripped 3 bases from V and 3 bases from J, with 10 bases between. The CDR3 loop spans 14 amino acids. From germline, CDR1 is SGDLS and CDR2 YYNGEE. CDR3 region: CASSAGTVNQPQHF. The CDR3 DNA is TGTGCCAGCAGCGCCGGGACGGTCAATCAGCCCCAGCATTTT.

This clone was counted once. CDR3 region: CSVAAGGNQPQHF. DNA of the CDR3: TGCAGCGTTGCAGCAGGGGGAAATCAGCCCCAGCATTTT. The chain couples TRBV29-1 to TRBJ1-5; 7 bases line up with TRBD1. Germline V lookup: CDR1 SQVTM, CDR2 ANQGSEA. V trimming: 4 bases; J trimming: 4 bases; junction bases outside the gene matches: 4. The CDR3 consists of 13 residues.